This is a list of T cell receptor beta chains from one sample in a study of type 1 regulatory T cells. Their antigen targets remain unknown. TCRdb used MiXCR to reprocess the reads, holding one entry per CDR3 protein. The sample includes approximately 72,000 distinct CDR3 sequences, approximately 64% of them seen just once. The sequenced material came from cultured T cells, either the whole culture or a sorted T cell fraction (not recorded which). The receptors come from a human donor in good health. CDR3s include the opening cysteine and the closing phenylalanine or tryptophan. A D gene is named only where the DNA matches it firmly. Part of the rows lack a size; the others show once, few, many or a class for expanded clones.

j_gene,v_gene,d_gene,abundance,CDR3aa,CDR3nt
TRBJ2-5,TRBV5-4,TRBD1,NA,CASSGTAQETQYF,TGTGCCAGCAGCGGGACAGCCCAAGAGACCCAGTACTTC
TRBJ2-5,TRBV4-2,NA,few,CASSQDQAGRETQYF,TGTGCCAGCAGCCAAGATCAGGCAGGGAGAGAGACCCAGTACTTC
TRBJ2-7,TRBV6-1,TRBD1,NA,CASSRDRGYEQYF,TGTGCCAGCAGCCGGGACAGGGGCTACGAGCAGTACTTC
TRBJ2-7,TRBV19,NA,NA,CASSADQGPYEQYF,TGTGCCAGTAGTGCGGACCAAGGACCCTACGAGCAGTACTTC
TRBJ1-5,TRBV2,NA,NA,CASSEDGGQPQHF,TGTGCCAGCAGTGAAGATGGTGGCCAGCCCCAGCATTTT
TRBJ1-1,TRBV18,NA,NA,CASSPGIELEAFF,TGTGCCAGCTCACCAGGGATAGAACTTGAAGCTTTCTTT
TRBJ2-1,TRBV7-9,TRBD1,NA,CASSLGQGVNEQFF,TGTGCCAGCAGCTTGGGCCAGGGGGTGAATGAGCAGTTCTTC
TRBJ2-7,TRBV18,TRBD2,NA,CASSQNGLAGGSYEQYF,TGTGCCAGCTCACAGAACGGACTAGCGGGAGGTTCCTACGAGCAGTACTTC
TRBJ2-7,TRBV27,NA,many,CATRPSGGYEQYF,TGTGCCACCAGGCCCTCAGGTGGCTACGAGCAGTACTTC
TRBJ1-4,TRBV18,NA,NA,CASSRRQTATNEKLFF,TGTGCCAGCTCACGCCGACAGACTGCAACTAATGAAAAACTGTTTTTT
TRBJ2-7,TRBV18,NA,NA,CASSTQVRTAGYEQYF,TGTGCCAGCTCAACGCAAGTCCGGACGGCGGGCTACGAGCAGTACTTC
TRBJ2-2,TRBV7-9,TRBD1,NA,CASSRDRNTGELFF,TGTGCCAGCAGCCGGGACAGAAACACCGGGGAGCTGTTTTTT
TRBJ2-7,TRBV20-1,TRBD1,NA,CSAPFGTAPWDEQYF,TGCAGTGCTCCCTTCGGGACAGCTCCCTGGGACGAGCAGTACTTC
TRBJ2-6,TRBV28,NA,few,CASDDSSGANVLTF,TGTGCCAGCGACGACAGCTCTGGGGCCAACGTCCTGACTTTC
TRBJ2-2,TRBV5-4,NA,NA,CASSPSSQGTGELFF,TGTGCCAGCAGCCCTTCGTCCCAGGGGACCGGGGAGCTGTTTTTT
TRBJ2-5,TRBV20-1,TRBD2,NA,CSARGGAGAPETQYF,TGCAGTGCTAGGGGGGGAGCGGGAGCCCCAGAGACCCAGTACTTC
TRBJ2-1,TRBV12-3/TRBV12-4,TRBD2,few,CASSQSGSNEQFF,TGTGCCAGCAGTCAGAGCGGGAGCAATGAGCAGTTCTTC
TRBJ2-7,TRBV6-5,TRBD1,NA,CASSFSGQVSYEQYF,TGTGCCAGCAGCTTTTCCGGACAGGTCTCCTACGAGCAGTACTTC
TRBJ2-5,TRBV4-2,TRBD2,NA,CASSQRAGPETQYF,TGTGCCAGCAGCCAAAGAGCGGGACCAGAGACCCAGTACTTC
TRBJ2-1,TRBV12-3/TRBV12-4,NA,NA,CASRDTGWEYNEQFF,TGTGCCAGCAGAGACACAGGGTGGGAGTACAATGAGCAGTTCTTC
TRBJ1-5,TRBV5-1,NA,NA,CASSLEPSNQPQHF,TGCGCCAGCAGCTTGGAGCCGAGCAATCAGCCCCAGCATTTT
TRBJ2-1,TRBV7-9,NA,NA,CASSLRLNNEQFF,TGTGCCAGCAGCTTAAGACTAAACAATGAGCAGTTCTTC
TRBJ1-1,TRBV29-1,TRBD1,NA,CSVEGTGTTEAFF,TGCAGCGTCGAAGGGACAGGGACCACTGAAGCTTTCTTT
TRBJ2-3,TRBV12-3/TRBV12-4,NA,NA,CASSGPSGGTSTDTQYF,TGTGCCAGCAGTGGCCCTTCCGGCGGTACCAGCACAGATACGCAGTATTTT
TRBJ1-1,TRBV19,NA,NA,CASSIRGARSTEAFF,TGTGCCAGTAGTATACGGGGGGCTAGGTCCACTGAAGCTTTCTTT
TRBJ1-3,TRBV20-1,TRBD1,few,CSAREGQGVNTIYF,TGCAGTGCTAGAGAGGGACAGGGTGTAAACACCATATATTTT
TRBJ1-2,TRBV3-1,NA,NA,CASSQGTANYGYTF,TGTGCCAGCAGCCAAGGGACAGCTAACTATGGCTACACCTTC
TRBJ2-5,TRBV18,NA,NA,CASSPPGFGRQETQYF,TGTGCCAGCTCACCACCGGGTTTCGGCAGACAAGAGACCCAGTACTTC
TRBJ2-2,TRBV2,NA,NA,CASIYLQGTGELFF,TGTGCCAGCATCTACTTACAAGGGACCGGGGAGCTGTTTTTT
TRBJ1-2,TRBV6-2/TRBV6-3,TRBD1,NA,CASSWTGYGYTF,TGTGCCAGCAGTTGGACAGGGTATGGCTACACCTTC
TRBJ1-5,TRBV9,NA,NA,CASSDDRIGQPQHF,TGTGCCAGCAGCGACGACAGGATTGGTCAGCCCCAGCATTTT
TRBJ2-7,TRBV20-1,TRBD2,NA,CSASPAGTSAPYEQYF,TGCAGTGCTAGTCCCGCCGGGACTAGCGCCCCCTACGAGCAGTACTTC
TRBJ2-1,TRBV28,NA,few,CASSWTARRGNEQFF,TGTGCCAGCAGTTGGACAGCCCGTCGCGGCAATGAGCAGTTCTTC
TRBJ2-3,TRBV20-1,TRBD2,NA,CSALREALTDTQYF,TGCAGTGCTTTGCGGGAGGCGCTCACAGATACGCAGTATTTT
TRBJ2-1,TRBV28,TRBD1,NA,CASSLPGQGANEQFF,TGTGCCAGCAGTCTTCCGGGACAGGGGGCGAATGAGCAGTTCTTC
TRBJ1-1,TRBV18,NA,NA,CASSPRQTGLTEAFF,TGTGCCAGCTCACCCCGACAGACAGGCCTCACTGAAGCTTTCTTT
TRBJ2-7,TRBV19,NA,NA,CASKAGALSYEQYF,TGTGCCAGTAAGGCGGGCGCCCTCTCCTACGAGCAGTACTTC
TRBJ2-1,TRBV24-1,NA,once,CATSDWANEQFF,TGTGCCACCAGTGATTGGGCGAATGAGCAGTTCTTC
TRBJ2-3,TRBV7-3,TRBD2,NA,CASSLMRLAGAGDMQYF,TGTGCCAGCAGCTTAATGCGCCTAGCGGGAGCGGGAGATATGCAGTATTTT
TRBJ2-3,TRBV5-6,TRBD2,few,CASSPSGSEGDTQYF,TGTGCCAGCAGCCCTAGCGGGAGTGAAGGAGATACGCAGTATTTT
TRBJ2-1,TRBV29-1,TRBD2,NA,CSVVRLTSGFDNEQFF,TGCAGCGTTGTTCGTTTGACTAGCGGTTTCGACAATGAGCAGTTCTTC